These T cell receptor beta chains were read from a single sample in a study of response to subunit inactivated influenza vaccine. TCRdb redid the calling of the RT-PCR reads with MiXCR, one entry per CDR3 protein. The sample yields about 520,000 distinct CDR3 sequences, around 25% seen once. Sequencing used CD4+ T cells sorted from PBMCs, obtained roughly 5 days after vaccination. The origin of the receptors is a man in his fifties who received an inactivated influenza vaccine. Each CDR3 is given with its conserved first and last residue. The order of the fields is J gene, V gene, D gene, clone size, CDR3 protein, CDR3 DNA. A D gene is named only where the DNA matches it firmly. For some rows the clone size is stated as once, few or many, or as a class when expanded; others skip it.

J gene: TRBJ2-3
V gene: TRBV7-3
D gene: NA
clone size: NA
CDR3 protein: CASSLPRPTQITDTQYF
CDR3 DNA: TGTGCCAGCAGCTTACCTCGGCCGACTCAAATCACAGATACGCAGTATTTT

J gene: TRBJ1-5
V gene: TRBV12-3/TRBV12-4
D gene: NA
clone size: few
CDR3 protein: CASSLTGNNQPQHF
CDR3 DNA: TGTGCCAGCAGTTTAACGGGGAACAATCAGCCCCAGCATTTT

J gene: TRBJ2-3
V gene: TRBV4-1
D gene: TRBD2
clone size: few
CDR3 protein: CASSHRAPGLAGGRGTDTQYF
CDR3 DNA: TGCGCCAGCAGCCACCGGGCACCGGGACTAGCGGGGGGTAGAGGCACAGATACGCAGTATTTT

J gene: TRBJ2-3
V gene: TRBV7-6
D gene: TRBD2
clone size: NA
CDR3 protein: CASSLMTSGSTDTQYF
CDR3 DNA: TGTGCCAGCAGCTTAATGACTAGCGGTTCCACAGATACGCAGTATTTT

J gene: TRBJ2-3
V gene: TRBV7-2
D gene: TRBD2
clone size: few
CDR3 protein: CASSLAGTSGRATQYF
CDR3 DNA: TGTGCCAGCAGCTTAGCTGGGACTAGCGGGAGAGCTACGCAGTATTTT

J gene: TRBJ1-1
V gene: TRBV20-1
D gene: TRBD1
clone size: NA
CDR3 protein: CSGDRGHTEAFF
CDR3 DNA: TGCAGTGGAGACAGGGGGCACACTGAAGCTTTCTTT

J gene: TRBJ2-1
V gene: TRBV6-4
D gene: NA
clone size: NA
CDR3 protein: CASSIRAGTYNEQFF
CDR3 DNA: TGTGCCAGCAGCATTAGGGCGGGTACATACAATGAGCAGTTCTTC

J gene: TRBJ2-5
V gene: TRBV12-3/TRBV12-4
D gene: NA
clone size: few
CDR3 protein: CASSDLQTQYF
CDR3 DNA: TGTGCCAGCAGCGACCTGCAGACCCAGTACTTC

J gene: TRBJ1-6
V gene: TRBV6-1
D gene: NA
clone size: many
CDR3 protein: CASRRGVSSPLHF
CDR3 DNA: TGTGCCAGCAGAAGAGGGGTTTCTTCACCCCTCCACTTT

J gene: TRBJ2-1
V gene: TRBV28
D gene: NA
clone size: NA
CDR3 protein: CASSSVLASQFF
CDR3 DNA: TGTGCCAGCAGTTCTGTTCTAGCGTCCCAGTTCTTC

J gene: TRBJ2-1
V gene: TRBV6-5
D gene: NA
clone size: few
CDR3 protein: CASSYGLRTSRGNEQFF
CDR3 DNA: TGTGCCAGCAGTTACGGTCTCCGGACCAGCAGGGGCAATGAGCAGTTCTTC

J gene: TRBJ2-1
V gene: TRBV7-9
D gene: NA
clone size: few
CDR3 protein: CASSLASLANNEQFF
CDR3 DNA: TGTGCCAGCAGCTTAGCCTCGCTAGCCAACAATGAGCAGTTCTTC

J gene: TRBJ2-2
V gene: TRBV5-1
D gene: NA
clone size: NA
CDR3 protein: CASRSKKQTGELFF
CDR3 DNA: TGCGCCAGCAGGTCGAAAAAGCAAACCGGGGAGCTGTTTTTT

J gene: TRBJ2-5
V gene: TRBV20-1
D gene: NA
clone size: once
CDR3 protein: CSASKTTGEETQYF
CDR3 DNA: TGCAGTGCCTCCAAGACTACCGGGGAAGAGACCCAGTACTTC

J gene: TRBJ2-7
V gene: TRBV20-1
D gene: TRBD2
clone size: NA
CDR3 protein: CSARDPLRTSGMRYEQYF
CDR3 DNA: TGCAGTGCTAGGGATCCCCTCCGGACTAGCGGGATGAGGTACGAGCAGTACTTC

J gene: TRBJ2-7
V gene: TRBV10-3
D gene: NA
clone size: few
CDR3 protein: CAISESQGRGSYEQYF
CDR3 DNA: TGTGCCATCAGTGAGTCCCAGGGCAGAGGGTCCTACGAGCAGTACTTC

J gene: TRBJ2-5
V gene: TRBV2
D gene: NA
clone size: few
CDR3 protein: CASSEERRETQYF
CDR3 DNA: TGTGCCAGCAGTGAAGAGAGGAGAGAGACCCAGTACTTC

J gene: TRBJ2-2
V gene: TRBV18
D gene: NA
clone size: few
CDR3 protein: CASSGNKNTGELFF
CDR3 DNA: TGTGCCAGCTCAGGAAATAAGAACACCGGGGAGCTGTTTTTT

J gene: TRBJ2-2
V gene: TRBV20-1
D gene: NA
clone size: NA
CDR3 protein: CSARIPGITGELFF
CDR3 DNA: TGCAGTGCTAGAATCCCCGGGATCACCGGGGAGCTGTTTTTT

J gene: TRBJ1-1
V gene: TRBV6-1
D gene: NA
clone size: NA
CDR3 protein: CASRRGTSQNTEAFF
CDR3 DNA: TGTGCCAGCCGAAGAGGGACCTCCCAAAACACTGAAGCTTTCTTT

J gene: TRBJ2-1
V gene: TRBV3-1
D gene: NA
clone size: NA
CDR3 protein: CASSPQTISSEQFF
CDR3 DNA: TGTGCCAGCAGCCCCCAGACAATTTCGAGTGAGCAGTTCTTC

J gene: TRBJ1-1
V gene: TRBV20-1
D gene: NA
clone size: many
CDR3 protein: CSAKKTVKTEAFF
CDR3 DNA: TGCAGTGCTAAAAAGACGGTGAAGACTGAAGCTTTCTTT

J gene: TRBJ2-7
V gene: TRBV4-1
D gene: NA
clone size: few
CDR3 protein: CASSPPGTMGNEQYF
CDR3 DNA: TGCGCCAGCAGCCCTCCGGGGACCATGGGGAATGAGCAGTACTTC

J gene: TRBJ2-1
V gene: TRBV12-3/TRBV12-4
D gene: NA
clone size: few
CDR3 protein: CASSFLRHYNEQFF
CDR3 DNA: TGTGCCAGCAGTTTTTTACGCCACTACAATGAGCAGTTCTTC

J gene: TRBJ1-1
V gene: TRBV5-1
D gene: TRBD1
clone size: few
CDR3 protein: CASSLRTGATEAFF
CDR3 DNA: TGCGCCAGCAGCTTGAGGACAGGGGCCACTGAAGCTTTCTTT

J gene: TRBJ2-7
V gene: TRBV20-1
D gene: TRBD1
clone size: few
CDR3 protein: CSVMTGSYEQYF
CDR3 DNA: TGCAGTGTGATGACAGGGTCCTACGAGCAGTACTTC

J gene: TRBJ1-5
V gene: TRBV5-1
D gene: NA
clone size: few
CDR3 protein: CASSLREHKHF
CDR3 DNA: TGCGCCAGCAGCTTGCGCGAACACAAACATTTT

J gene: TRBJ2-5
V gene: TRBV29-1
D gene: NA
clone size: NA
CDR3 protein: CSVPLRRGETQYF
CDR3 DNA: TGCAGCGTGCCCCTTCGGCGGGGAGAGACCCAGTACTTC

J gene: TRBJ1-5
V gene: TRBV6-1
D gene: NA
clone size: few
CDR3 protein: CARTRSTGLNQPQHF
CDR3 DNA: TGTGCCAGAACCAGGAGTACAGGGCTGAATCAGCCCCAGCATTTT

J gene: TRBJ2-2
V gene: TRBV4-1
D gene: NA
clone size: NA
CDR3 protein: CASSQGIVQRARPGELFF
CDR3 DNA: TGCGCCAGCAGCCAAGGCATAGTTCAGCGGGCCCGCCCCGGGGAGCTGTTTTTT

J gene: TRBJ2-2
V gene: TRBV6-6
D gene: NA
clone size: few
CDR3 protein: CASSYRRSGELFF
CDR3 DNA: TGTGCCAGCAGTTATAGAAGGTCCGGGGAGCTGTTTTTT

J gene: TRBJ1-1
V gene: TRBV2
D gene: TRBD1
clone size: few
CDR3 protein: CASRGRTGTEAFF
CDR3 DNA: TGTGCCAGCAGGGGCCGGACAGGGACTGAAGCTTTCTTT

J gene: TRBJ1-2
V gene: TRBV4-1
D gene: TRBD1
clone size: few
CDR3 protein: CASSLPGQGSGYTF
CDR3 DNA: TGCGCCAGCAGCCTCCCGGGACAGGGTTCGGGCTACACCTTC

J gene: TRBJ2-3
V gene: TRBV15
D gene: NA
clone size: many
CDR3 protein: CATSRAPTETDTQYF
CDR3 DNA: TGTGCCACCAGCAGAGCCCCGACAGAAACAGATACGCAGTATTTT

J gene: TRBJ2-1
V gene: TRBV4-2
D gene: NA
clone size: NA
CDR3 protein: CASSQLPLGEQFF
CDR3 DNA: TGTGCCAGCAGCCAACTACCACTGGGTGAGCAGTTCTTC

J gene: TRBJ2-5
V gene: TRBV5-1
D gene: TRBD2
clone size: NA
CDR3 protein: CASSAGLAGVRETQYF
CDR3 DNA: TGCGCCAGCAGCGCCGGACTAGCGGGAGTTCGGGAGACCCAGTACTTC

J gene: TRBJ2-1
V gene: TRBV4-3
D gene: TRBD2
clone size: few
CDR3 protein: CASSQARGGALSHEQFF
CDR3 DNA: TGCGCCAGCAGCCAAGCTCGCGGGGGGGCCCTATCCCATGAGCAGTTCTTC

J gene: TRBJ2-7
V gene: TRBV9
D gene: NA
clone size: NA
CDR3 protein: CASSPLARFSYEQYF
CDR3 DNA: TGTGCCAGCAGCCCCCTAGCGCGATTCTCCTACGAGCAGTACTTC

J gene: TRBJ2-1
V gene: TRBV3-1
D gene: TRBD1
clone size: NA
CDR3 protein: CASSRDRGRKEQFF
CDR3 DNA: TGTGCCAGCAGCCGGGACAGGGGTCGCAAGGAGCAGTTCTTC

J gene: TRBJ2-2
V gene: TRBV24-1
D gene: TRBD1
clone size: few
CDR3 protein: CAVAQGATGELFF
CDR3 DNA: TGTGCCGTGGCACAGGGGGCAACCGGGGAGCTGTTTTTT

J gene: TRBJ2-1
V gene: TRBV11-1
D gene: TRBD1
clone size: NA
CDR3 protein: CASRAGQGEISEQFF
CDR3 DNA: TGTGCCAGCAGAGCGGGACAGGGAGAAATTAGTGAGCAGTTCTTC

J gene: TRBJ2-7
V gene: TRBV15
D gene: NA
clone size: NA
CDR3 protein: CATSRAQGGLHEQYF
CDR3 DNA: TGTGCCACCAGCAGAGCTCAGGGGGGGTTACACGAGCAGTACTTC

J gene: TRBJ1-3
V gene: TRBV28
D gene: NA
clone size: few
CDR3 protein: CASSLPGRNTIYF
CDR3 DNA: TGTGCCAGCAGTTTGCCAGGGCGGAACACCATATATTTT

J gene: TRBJ1-2
V gene: TRBV28
D gene: NA
clone size: NA
CDR3 protein: CASTRSGGYGYTF
CDR3 DNA: TGTGCCAGCACCAGATCCGGTGGCTATGGCTACACCTTC

J gene: TRBJ2-3
V gene: TRBV5-1
D gene: TRBD1
clone size: NA
CDR3 protein: CASSPDRADPDTQYF
CDR3 DNA: TGCGCCAGCAGCCCTGACAGGGCTGACCCAGATACGCAGTATTTT

J gene: TRBJ2-7
V gene: TRBV7-9
D gene: TRBD1
clone size: NA
CDR3 protein: CASSSISGQGVYEQYF
CDR3 DNA: TGTGCCAGCAGCTCAATAAGTGGACAGGGGGTCTACGAGCAGTACTTC

J gene: TRBJ1-6
V gene: TRBV3-1
D gene: NA
clone size: NA
CDR3 protein: CASSQSQGGGLPLHF
CDR3 DNA: TGTGCCAGCAGCCAAAGTCAAGGGGGTGGTCTACCCCTCCACTTT

J gene: TRBJ2-1
V gene: TRBV28
D gene: NA
clone size: NA
CDR3 protein: CASRNAYNEQFF
CDR3 DNA: TGTGCCAGCCGAAATGCCTACAATGAGCAGTTCTTC

J gene: TRBJ1-5
V gene: TRBV19
D gene: NA
clone size: NA
CDR3 protein: CASTNVGTNQPQHF
CDR3 DNA: TGTGCCAGTACCAATGTGGGGACAAATCAGCCCCAGCATTTT

J gene: TRBJ2-1
V gene: TRBV6-2/TRBV6-3
D gene: NA
clone size: few
CDR3 protein: CASSSRGGGNEQFF
CDR3 DNA: TGTGCCAGCAGTTCTCGTGGGGGCGGCAATGAGCAGTTCTTC

J gene: TRBJ1-6
V gene: TRBV5-1
D gene: NA
clone size: NA
CDR3 protein: CASSLGLAADSPLHF
CDR3 DNA: TGCGCCAGCAGCTTGGGCCTGGCGGCGGATTCACCCCTCCACTTT

J gene: TRBJ2-5
V gene: TRBV6-1
D gene: NA
clone size: NA
CDR3 protein: CASRRLNLGETQYF
CDR3 DNA: TGTGCCAGCAGACGACTAAACCTGGGAGAGACCCAGTACTTC

J gene: TRBJ1-5
V gene: TRBV7-2
D gene: NA
clone size: NA
CDR3 protein: CASSPESGVRNQPQHF
CDR3 DNA: TGTGCCAGCAGTCCCGAGTCAGGGGTTCGGAATCAGCCCCAGCATTTT

J gene: TRBJ1-1
V gene: TRBV6-1
D gene: NA
clone size: NA
CDR3 protein: CASSESAGTEAFF
CDR3 DNA: TGTGCCAGCAGTGAATCTGCGGGCACTGAAGCTTTCTTT

J gene: TRBJ2-6
V gene: TRBV5-1
D gene: TRBD1
clone size: few
CDR3 protein: CASQLTGATTSGANVLTF
CDR3 DNA: TGCGCCAGTCAATTAACAGGGGCGACGACCTCTGGGGCCAACGTCCTGACTTTC

J gene: TRBJ1-6
V gene: TRBV29-1
D gene: NA
clone size: many
CDR3 protein: CSVRTDEGSPLHF
CDR3 DNA: TGCAGCGTACGGACAGATGAAGGTTCACCCCTCCACTTT

J gene: TRBJ2-5
V gene: TRBV6-5
D gene: NA
clone size: NA
CDR3 protein: CASSYSGSGGKETQYF
CDR3 DNA: TGTGCCAGCAGTTACTCAGGCTCAGGGGGGAAAGAGACCCAGTACTTC